This entry lists 23 T cell receptor beta chains sequenced from one sample in a study of T cell responses to AZD1222 COVID-19 vaccine. TCRdb keeps only in-frame clones here, not all; method: immunoSEQ multiplex PCR. The sample has approximately 100,000 clones, approximately 90% seen once. The source material was peripheral blood, sampled on day 0 of AZD1222 vaccination. All receptors derive from an adult in good health.

V gene TRBV24-1 combines with J gene TRBJ1-2; D not certain. The germline gives CDR1 KGHDR, CDR2 SFDVKD. V lost 1 base and J lost 4, with 9 bases in between. The CDR3 is made up of 14 amino acids. The DNA for the CDR3 is TGTGCCACCAGTGATTTAGGCACATCCTATGGCTACACCTTC. Protein: CATSDLGTSYGYTF.

V and J are TRBV3-1 (or the pseudogene TRBV3-2) and TRBJ2-6; 7 bases match TRBD1. The J segment lost 2 bases and the V segment lost 4 bases, leaving 8 bases of the junction unmatched. CDR3 size: 17 residues. Germline values: CDR1 LGHDT, CDR2 YNNKEL (reference sequence). CDR3 nucleotide sequence: TGTGCCAGCAGCCGAAACCACAGGGGAGCTGGGGCCAACGTCCTGACTTTC. It yields the protein CASSRNHRGAGANVLTF.

The genes are TRBV9 and TRBJ2-1, with D hard to call. Between the trimmed V and J ends, which lost 4 bases and 15 bases, there was a span of 20 bases. CDR1 is SGDLS and CDR2 is YYNGEE in the germline V gene. The CDR3 consists of 13 residues. CDR3 nucleotides: TGTGCCAGCAGCCGAATCAGTGGGGAAGACCCGTTCTTC. This gives the protein CASSRISGEDPFF.

The rearrangement joins TRBV19 to TRBJ1-1; 8 bases match TRBD1. The germline CDR1 and CDR2 sequences are LNHDA and SQIVND (reference sequence). This CDR3 contains 14 residues. The V and J ends lost 7 bases and 5 bases, in that order; junction bases with no gene match: 9. CDR3 sequence (DNA): TGTGCCAGTACCCTGGACAGGGAGGGTACTGAAGCTTTCTTT. It is translated as CASTLDREGTEAFF. Combining the CDR3 with reference TRBV19 and TRBJ1-1 gives the whole variable domain DGGITQSPKYLFRKEGQNVTLSCEQNLNHDAMYWYRQDPGQGLRLIYYSQIVNDFQKGDIAEGYSVSREKKESFPLTVTSAQKNPTAFYLCASTLDREGTEAFFGQGTRLTVV.

The chain is built from TRBV6-2 or TRBV6-3 and TRBJ2-3; D uncertain. CDR3 size: 12 residues. The V gene lost 6 bases and the J gene lost 2 bases, with 6 bases spanning the gap. Germline V gene lookup returns CDR1 MNHEY and CDR2 SVGEGT. The CDR3 region is CASSLFTDTQYF. In DNA form, the CDR3 reads TGTGCCAGCAGCCTATTCACAGATACGCAGTATTTT.

This clone came up once. This sequence joins TRBV5-1 and TRBJ2-5, with D tentatively TRBD1 (6 bases). The germline V gene encodes CDR1 SGHRS and CDR2 YFSETQ. CDR3 size: 16 residues. Trimming pared 2 bases from V and 3 bases from J, leaving 17 bases between. CDR3 in DNA: TGCGCCAGCAGCTTCTCCCCTCCACCAGGGGAAGAGACCCAGTACTTC. Residues: CASSFSPPPGEETQYF.

This chain joins TRBV18 and TRBJ2-1; D remains unclear. The CDR3 extends over 13 amino acids. V lost 5 bases and J 8 bases, leaving 13 bases between the germline ends. Germline CDR1 and CDR2: KGHSH and LQKENI. DNA of the CDR3: TGTGCCAGCTCATTCGAAGGGCCGGATGAGCAGTTCTTC. It codes for CASSFEGPDEQFF.

The rearrangement joins TRBV10-1 to TRBJ1-4, with D possibly being TRBD1 (6 bases). With 0 bases removed from V and 13 bases from J, the gap between germline ends came to 24 bases. The CDR3 totals 17 residues. Germline V CDR1 and CDR2: WNHNN, SYGVQD (reference sequence). CDR3 in DNA: TGCGCCAGCAGTGAGTCTAGGAGGAAGGGGGTCTTGGGGGGACTGTTTTTT. This translates into CASSESRRKGVLGGLFF.

This chain links TRBV3-1 (or the pseudogene TRBV3-2) with TRBJ1-1; no clear D gene. V was shortened by 2 bases and J by 5 bases, with 6 bases between the two germline ends. CDR1 and CDR2 (germline): LGHDT, YNNKEL (reference sequence). The CDR3 is 12 residues long. CDR3 residues: CASSQSYTEAFF. For the CDR3, the DNA is TGTGCCAGCAGCCAATCTTATACTGAAGCTTTCTTT.

The chain recombines TRBV11-2 with TRBJ2-1; 10 bases match TRBD1. Germline V CDR1 and CDR2: SGHAT, FQNNGV. The V and J ends lost 5 bases and 8 bases, in that order; junction bases with no gene match: 15. The CDR3 is 17 amino acids. The CDR3 sequence is CASSTGGTGVLFDEQFF. The CDR3 DNA is TGTGCCAGCAGCACAGGAGGGACAGGGGTATTGTTCGATGAGCAGTTCTTC.

V and J are TRBV10-1 and TRBJ1-5; D not resolved. Trimming shortened V by 8 bases and J by 0 bases, and 8 bases separated the two germline ends. CDR3 length equals 13 residues. Looked up from germline, CDR1 is WNHNN and CDR2 is SYGVQD (reference sequence). CDR3 sequence reads: CASEGASNQPQHF. CDR3 in DNA: TGCGCCAGCGAGGGAGCTAGCAATCAGCCCCAGCATTTT.

V gene TRBV18 combines with J gene TRBJ1-5, with D maybe TRBD1 (5 bases). V was trimmed by 3 bases and J by 6 bases, leaving 15 bases between them. The CDR3 covers 15 residues. The germline V gene encodes CDR1 KGHSH and CDR2 LQKENI. The CDR3 DNA reads as TGTGCCAGCTCACCGATCCGGGACTCGGGTCAGCCCCAGCATTTT. This translates into CASSPIRDSGQPQHF.

This clone turned up a few times. The V gene is TRBV11-3, the J gene TRBJ2-1; TRBD2 might be the D (5 bases). V was cut by 1 base and J by 0 bases, with 7 bases left in between. Germline CDR1 and CDR2: SGHNT and YENEEA. The CDR3 is made up of 15 amino acids. The CDR3 bases are TGTGCCAGCAGCTTAGCGGGGAACTCCTACAATGAGCAGTTCTTC. It codes for CASSLAGNSYNEQFF.

V and J are TRBV4-3 and TRBJ2-1, with a possible D match to TRBD2 (6 bases). Deletions cut 0 bases from V and 5 bases from J, with 17 bases between. CDR1 is LGHNA, CDR2 YSLEER, per germline. The CDR3 is made up of 17 amino acids. Here the CDR3 DNA reads TGCGCCAGCAGCCAAGATCCCCGGGACTTCTACAACAATGAGCAGTTCTTC. Its protein product is CASSQDPRDFYNNEQFF.

This rearrangement joins TRBV5-4 to TRBJ2-7, with D unresolved. CDR3 length: 15 amino acids. Trimming cost V 0 bases and J 2 bases, with 12 bases left between them. Germline V gives CDR1 SGHNT, CDR2 YYREEE (reference sequence). Here the CDR3 reads CASSLGSGMPYEQYF. The CDR3 DNA is TGTGCCAGCAGCTTGGGGTCGGGCATGCCCTACGAGCAGTACTTC.

The chain combines TRBV7-3 with TRBJ2-7; no firm D call. This CDR3 has 15 residues. V was pared by 5 bases and J by 2 bases, with 16 bases between. CDR1 is SGHTA and CDR2 is FQGTGA in the germline V gene. DNA of the CDR3: TGTGCCAGCAGCCCTTCGGGCGGTAACACCTACGAGCAGTACTTC. It yields the protein CASSPSGGNTYEQYF.

This clone is a singleton in its sample. The V gene is TRBV5-1, the J gene TRBJ2-5, with D perhaps TRBD2 (5 bases). Deletions cut 0 bases from V and 9 bases from J, with 18 bases between. The CDR3 spans 15 residues. Germline V gives CDR1 SGHRS, CDR2 YFSETQ. The CDR3, as DNA: TGCGCCAGCAGCTTGGCGGAGGCGGGTGTTGTGGCCCAGTACTTC. Protein: CASSLAEAGVVAQYF.

This chain connects TRBV7-9 to TRBJ1-2; D is unclear. Germline V gene data show CDR1 as SEHNR and CDR2 as FQNEAQ (reference sequence). The CDR3 consists of 14 residues. V was trimmed by 4 bases and J by 6 bases, leaving 15 bases between them. The CDR3 is CASSSSGVEHGYTF. CDR3 bases: TGTGCCAGCAGCTCCAGTGGGGTTGAGCATGGCTACACCTTC.

The chain carries TRBV28 and TRBJ1-5; TRBD1 agrees at 9 bases. The V gene's germline CDR1 is MDHEN and CDR2 SYDVKM. The length of the CDR3 is 16 residues. The V and J ends lost 5 bases and 4 bases, in that order; junction bases with no gene match: 9. CDR3 sequence reads: CASSIITGTGNQPQHF. The CDR3 DNA follows: TGTGCCAGCAGTATAATAACCGGGACAGGGAATCAGCCCCAGCATTTT.

This clone appeared once. V is TRBV7-2 and J is TRBJ2-1; D is possibly TRBD2 (6 bases). This CDR3 is 14 amino acids long. The germline V gene has CDR1 SGHTA and CDR2 FQGNSA. The germline V and J ends were trimmed by 5 bases and 6 bases, with 14 bases remaining between them. The DNA for the CDR3 is TGTGCCAGCAGCCCGGGACTCCTCGGCAATGAGCAGTTCTTC. It specifies CASSPGLLGNEQFF.

The chain uses TRBV11-2 and TRBJ2-1; 10 nucleotides agree with TRBD2. From germline, CDR1 is SGHAT and CDR2 FQNNGV. The CDR3 is 19 amino acids. Trimming removed 1 base from V and 0 bases from J; junction bases left unmatched: 9. The CDR3 DNA reads TGTGCCAGCAGCTTAGCAGCGGGAGGGCCCTTCAGCTCCTACAATGAGCAGTTCTTC. Protein sequence: CASSLAAGGPFSSYNEQFF. The full variable domain, its missing parts supplied by reference TRBV11-2 and TRBJ2-1, is EAGVAQSPRYKIIEKRQSVAFWCNPISGHATLYWYQQILGQGPKLLIQFQNNGVVDDSQLPKDRFSAERLKGVDSTLKIQPAKLEDSAVYLCASSLAAGGPFSSYNEQFFGPGTRLTVL.

The V and J genes are TRBV7-2 and TRBJ2-1; 10 nucleotides align to TRBD2. Germline assignment: CDR1 SGHTA and CDR2 FQGNSA. V lost 5 bases, J lost 5 bases, and 6 bases stayed unmatched. This CDR3 is 15 amino acids long. The CDR3 loop is CASSGRTSGHNEQFF. The CDR3 region has the DNA TGTGCCAGCAGCGGGCGGACTAGCGGACACAATGAGCAGTTCTTC.

The CDR3 DNA is TGTGCCAGCAGTCCACTCCCCCGATTAGAGACCCAGTACTTC. Its protein product is CASSPLPRLETQYF. This chain connects TRBV6-2 or TRBV6-3 to TRBJ2-5, with D unresolved. Deletions cut 5 bases from V and 4 bases from J, with 14 bases between. The CDR3 spans 14 residues. The V gene's germline CDR1 is MNHEY and CDR2 SVGEGT.